What follows describes a single TCR beta chain. The antigen is unknown. Sequenced by immunoSEQ multiplex PCR; TCRdb stores in-frame clones only, minus some. The table records 170,000 or so clones, approximately 92% of them present only once. CDR3 length: 10 residues. CDR1 is SGHAT, CDR2 FQNNGV, per germline. V gave up 10 bases and J gave up 7 bases, with 10 bases separating them. The data were obtained in a study of T cell responses to AZD1222 COVID-19 vaccine. The study's findings and limits: Repertoire sampling was restricted to post-peak T cell response timepoints. Donors were mostly white British, more females; clonal diversity possibly underestimated. Two AZD1222 administrations were followed by greater Spike-specific TCR breadth and depth.

This receptor was taken from an adult who received the MenACWY meningococcal vaccine as a control. The sequenced sample was peripheral blood, obtained 28 days after the second dose of the MenACWY control vaccine. The chain is built from TRBV11-2 and TRBJ1-2; unclear D gene. The CDR3 sequence: CAKWEGGYTF. The CDR3 bases are TGTGCCAAGTGGGAGGGTGGCTACACCTTC.